This TCR beta chain was sequenced during a study of T cell responses to AZD1222 COVID-19 vaccine. Study observations and caveats: Increased Spike-specific TCR breadth and depth were observed after two AZD1222 doses. Donors skewed white British and female; clonal diversity was possibly underestimated.

Using immunoSEQ multiplex PCR, the repertoire was profiled, and TCRdb retains in-frame clones only, with some absent. The data show 120,000 or so clones, with 85% to 90% seen just once and over 8.5% held by the top ten. As for this clone: The antigen is unknown.

The germline CDR1 and CDR2 sequences are SGHNT and YENEEA. V dropped 2 bases and J dropped 9 bases, with 8 bases sitting between them. CDR3 length: 12 amino acids. The genes are TRBV11-3 and TRBJ2-1; a possible D gene is TRBD1 (5 bases). The receptor was isolated from an adult in good health. The specimen was peripheral blood, collected on day 0 of MenACWY control vaccination. The CDR3 protein is CASSLRGGEQFF. The CDR3 region has the DNA TGTGCCAGCAGCTTAAGGGGCGGTGAGCAGTTCTTC.